These T cell receptor beta chains were read from a single sample in a study of beta chain features in type 1 diabetes. Measured with immunoSEQ multiplex PCR; TCRdb has only the in-frame clones, and not every one. This sample has 300,000 or so clones, with 7.5% to 9% found just once. Source material: central memory CD4+ T cells from blood. These receptor sequences come from a woman in her late teens or twenties in good health. Each CDR3 is given with its conserved first and last residue. Each record gives: J gene, V gene, clone size, D gene, CDR3 protein, CDR3 DNA. D genes are given only for firm matches. Part of the rows lack a size; the others show once, few, many or a class for expanded clones.

J gene: TRBJ1-2
V gene: TRBV29-1
clone size: NA
D gene: TRBD1
CDR3 protein: CSVVGHRDRDLYTF
CDR3 DNA: TGCAGCGTTGTGGGACACCGGGACAGGGATCTCTACACCTTC

J gene: TRBJ1-5
V gene: TRBV6-6
clone size: NA
D gene: TRBD1
CDR3 protein: CAISESGQLQHF
CDR3 DNA: TGTGCCATCAGTGAGTCGGGACAGCTCCAGCATTTT

J gene: TRBJ1-4
V gene: TRBV7-3
clone size: few
D gene: NA
CDR3 protein: CASSFGQSNEKLFF
CDR3 DNA: TGTGCCAGCAGCTTCGGACAGTCAAATGAAAAACTGTTTTTT

J gene: TRBJ1-1
V gene: TRBV25-1
clone size: few
D gene: TRBD1
CDR3 protein: CASRQGLGEAFF
CDR3 DNA: TGTGCCAGCCGACAGGGTCTCGGTGAAGCTTTCTTT

J gene: TRBJ2-1
V gene: TRBV6-5
clone size: few
D gene: NA
CDR3 protein: CASRLYNEQFF
CDR3 DNA: TGTGCCAGCCGCCTCTACAATGAGCAGTTCTTC

J gene: TRBJ2-2
V gene: TRBV4-2
clone size: NA
D gene: NA
CDR3 protein: CASSQSTTKNTGELFF
CDR3 DNA: TGTGCCAGCAGCCAATCCACTACCAAGAACACCGGGGAGCTGTTTTTT

J gene: TRBJ2-1
V gene: TRBV19
clone size: few
D gene: NA
CDR3 protein: CASSIPRGPREAEGQFF
CDR3 DNA: TGTGCCAGTAGTATCCCCAGGGGACCACGGGAGGCCGAGGGGCAGTTCTTC

J gene: TRBJ2-1
V gene: TRBV18
clone size: many
D gene: TRBD2
CDR3 protein: CASTPSGTSGRGNEQFF
CDR3 DNA: TGTGCCAGCACCCCCTCGGGGACTAGCGGGAGAGGGAATGAGCAGTTCTTC

J gene: TRBJ2-5
V gene: TRBV5-6
clone size: NA
D gene: TRBD1
CDR3 protein: CASSLRLGTGETQYF
CDR3 DNA: TGTGCCAGCAGCTTGCGACTAGGGACAGGGGAGACCCAGTACTTC

J gene: TRBJ2-1
V gene: TRBV7-3
clone size: NA
D gene: NA
CDR3 protein: CASSSLVPGGEQFF
CDR3 DNA: TGTGCCAGCAGCTCTCTTGTACCAGGAGGGGAGCAGTTCTTC

J gene: TRBJ1-2
V gene: TRBV6-5
clone size: few
D gene: NA
CDR3 protein: CASSYGQNYGYTF
CDR3 DNA: TGTGCCAGCAGTTACGGGCAGAACTATGGCTACACCTTC

J gene: TRBJ2-5
V gene: TRBV7-2
clone size: NA
D gene: TRBD2
CDR3 protein: CASSRQGLAGPIQETQYF
CDR3 DNA: TGTGCCAGCAGCCGCCAGGGACTAGCGGGACCTATACAAGAGACCCAGTACTTC

J gene: TRBJ2-7
V gene: TRBV18
clone size: few
D gene: TRBD2
CDR3 protein: CASSPPTSSYYEQYF
CDR3 DNA: TGTGCCAGCTCACCACCGACTAGCAGCTACTACGAGCAGTACTTC

J gene: TRBJ2-6
V gene: TRBV25-1
clone size: many
D gene: NA
CDR3 protein: CASSDTGPGANVLTF
CDR3 DNA: TGTGCCAGCAGTGATACTGGGCCTGGGGCCAACGTCCTGACTTTC

J gene: TRBJ1-2
V gene: TRBV28
clone size: few
D gene: NA
CDR3 protein: CASSLVRGGSYGYTF
CDR3 DNA: TGTGCCAGCAGTTTAGTGAGGGGTGGGAGCTATGGCTACACCTTC

J gene: TRBJ1-2
V gene: TRBV28
clone size: many
D gene: NA
CDR3 protein: CASSLRRKVNGYTF
CDR3 DNA: TGTGCCAGCAGTTTGAGAAGGAAAGTGAATGGCTACACCTTC

J gene: TRBJ2-3
V gene: TRBV18
clone size: few
D gene: NA
CDR3 protein: CASSPLQGRRSTDTQYF
CDR3 DNA: TGTGCCAGCTCACCCTTACAGGGCCGTCGGTCCACAGATACGCAGTATTTT

J gene: TRBJ2-2
V gene: TRBV7-2
clone size: few
D gene: NA
CDR3 protein: CASSLELSTGELFF
CDR3 DNA: TGTGCCAGCAGCTTAGAGTTGAGCACCGGGGAGCTGTTTTTT

J gene: TRBJ2-6
V gene: TRBV5-1
clone size: few
D gene: NA
CDR3 protein: CASSPVGANVLTF
CDR3 DNA: TGCGCCAGCAGCCCAGTGGGGGCCAACGTCCTGACTTTC

J gene: TRBJ2-7
V gene: TRBV28
clone size: few
D gene: TRBD2
CDR3 protein: CASSSPFSGTVPYEQYF
CDR3 DNA: TGTGCCAGCAGTTCCCCCTTTAGCGGGACCGTTCCCTACGAGCAGTACTTC

J gene: TRBJ2-6
V gene: TRBV5-4
clone size: few
D gene: TRBD1
CDR3 protein: CASSAEQGAGANVLTF
CDR3 DNA: TGTGCCAGCAGCGCTGAACAGGGGGCTGGGGCCAACGTCCTGACTTTC

J gene: TRBJ2-3
V gene: TRBV11-2
clone size: few
D gene: NA
CDR3 protein: CASSLGSGIRDTQYF
CDR3 DNA: TGTGCCAGCAGCTTAGGGTCTGGCATACGGGATACGCAGTATTTT

J gene: TRBJ2-5
V gene: TRBV27
clone size: few
D gene: TRBD1
CDR3 protein: CASSGRQGETQYF
CDR3 DNA: TGTGCCAGCAGCGGCAGACAGGGAGAGACCCAGTACTTC

J gene: TRBJ1-4
V gene: TRBV5-6
clone size: NA
D gene: NA
CDR3 protein: CASSLERGVGEKLFF
CDR3 DNA: TGTGCCAGCAGCTTGGAAAGGGGAGTAGGGGAAAAACTGTTTTTT

J gene: TRBJ2-7
V gene: TRBV28
clone size: few
D gene: NA
CDR3 protein: CASSTYPSSYEQYF
CDR3 DNA: TGTGCCAGCAGTACATACCCGAGCTCCTACGAGCAGTACTTC

J gene: TRBJ1-5
V gene: TRBV6-6
clone size: few
D gene: TRBD1
CDR3 protein: CASSPTGASFNQPQHF
CDR3 DNA: TGTGCCAGCAGTCCCACAGGGGCCAGTTTCAATCAGCCCCAGCATTTT

J gene: TRBJ2-3
V gene: TRBV7-9
clone size: many
D gene: TRBD2
CDR3 protein: CASTAELAGDTQYF
CDR3 DNA: TGTGCCAGCACCGCAGAACTAGCGGGAGATACGCAGTATTTT

J gene: TRBJ1-2
V gene: TRBV20-1
clone size: few
D gene: NA
CDR3 protein: CSLDSNYGYTF
CDR3 DNA: TGCAGCCTCGACAGTAACTATGGCTACACCTTC

J gene: TRBJ1-5
V gene: TRBV18
clone size: few
D gene: NA
CDR3 protein: CASSPHSNQPQHF
CDR3 DNA: TGTGCCAGCTCACCCCACAGCAATCAGCCCCAGCATTTT

J gene: TRBJ2-3
V gene: TRBV7-3
clone size: NA
D gene: TRBD2
CDR3 protein: CASSSGLAGEADTQYF
CDR3 DNA: TGTGCCAGCAGCTCGGGACTAGCGGGAGAAGCAGATACGCAGTATTTT

J gene: TRBJ2-3
V gene: TRBV20-1
clone size: NA
D gene: NA
CDR3 protein: CSVERQATQYF
CDR3 DNA: TGCAGCGTTGAGAGGCAGGCAACGCAGTATTTT

J gene: TRBJ2-5
V gene: TRBV7-2
clone size: many
D gene: NA
CDR3 protein: CASSLLTIGETQYF
CDR3 DNA: TGTGCCAGCAGCTTATTGACTATTGGGGAGACCCAGTACTTC

J gene: TRBJ2-5
V gene: TRBV6-5
clone size: few
D gene: NA
CDR3 protein: CASSEEQGSKTQYF
CDR3 DNA: TGTGCCAGCAGTGAAGAACAGGGTAGTAAGACCCAGTACTTC

J gene: TRBJ2-1
V gene: TRBV5-1
clone size: few
D gene: TRBD1
CDR3 protein: CASSFGTGRNNEQFF
CDR3 DNA: TGCGCCAGCAGCTTCGGGACAGGGCGAAACAATGAGCAGTTCTTC

J gene: TRBJ2-7
V gene: TRBV28
clone size: many
D gene: NA
CDR3 protein: CASSSSRHEQYF
CDR3 DNA: TGTGCCAGCAGTTCCTCGCGTCACGAGCAGTACTTC

J gene: TRBJ2-3
V gene: TRBV7-8
clone size: few
D gene: NA
CDR3 protein: CASSPTHGRVGTDTQYF
CDR3 DNA: TGTGCCAGCAGCCCGACCCACGGACGGGTGGGGACAGATACGCAGTATTTT

J gene: TRBJ2-5
V gene: TRBV7-8
clone size: NA
D gene: TRBD1
CDR3 protein: CASSPREAGTGGMGVGKETQYF
CDR3 DNA: TGTGCCAGCAGCCCCAGGGAGGCCGGGACAGGGGGTATGGGGGTCGGCAAAGAGACCCAGTACTTC

J gene: TRBJ2-7
V gene: TRBV5-1
clone size: many
D gene: NA
CDR3 protein: CASTTSTDSYEQYF
CDR3 DNA: TGCGCCAGCACGACTTCGACAGACTCCTACGAGCAGTACTTC

J gene: TRBJ1-1
V gene: TRBV2
clone size: NA
D gene: NA
CDR3 protein: CASSVRGEAFF
CDR3 DNA: TGTGCCAGCAGTGTAAGGGGCGAAGCTTTCTTT

J gene: TRBJ2-4
V gene: TRBV7-8
clone size: NA
D gene: NA
CDR3 protein: CASSLRLRTVWEQNIQYF
CDR3 DNA: TGTGCCAGCAGCTTACGTTTGAGGACAGTTTGGGAACAAAACATTCAGTACTTC

J gene: TRBJ2-3
V gene: TRBV7-9
clone size: many
D gene: NA
CDR3 protein: CASSFLRDTQYF
CDR3 DNA: TGTGCCAGCAGCTTTCTGCGAGATACGCAGTATTTT